What follows is one TCR beta chain and its context. These data come from a study of OX40 agonist ivuxolimab in advanced cancers. Study context: Allowance was made for prior anti-PD-1, anti-PD-L1 or anti-CTLA-4 therapy, and roughly 40% had some.

CDR1 SGDLS and CDR2 YYNGEE come from the germline V gene. The CDR3 is made up of 15 amino acids. V lost 1 base to trimming and J lost 1 base, with 8 bases between them. Only in-frame clones appear in the TCRdb table, and some are missing; sequencing was by immunoSEQ multiplex PCR. The sample lists approximately 80,000 clones, about 88% occurring once. This sequence joins TRBV9 and TRBJ2-2, with D possibly being TRBD1 (5 bases). The sequences come from CD4+ or CD8+ T cells sorted from blood, collected in a trial of the OX40 agonist ivuxolimab. The TCR originated in an adult with an advanced solid tumor such as melanoma, head and neck, liver or kidney cancer. The CDR3 here is CASSVQGWNTGELFF. CDR3 nucleotide sequence: TGTGCCAGCAGCGTACAGGGATGGAACACCGGGGAGCTGTTTTTT.